This TCR beta chain was identified in a study of technical replicates of blood from a few donors. TCRdb keeps only in-frame clones here, not all; method: immunoSEQ multiplex PCR. The sample lists over 75,000 clones; under 97% were seen once. For this clone: Other nucleotide sequences from this sample produce the same CDR3.

Germline-derived CDR1 and CDR2 are KGHSH and LQKENI. The CDR3 is 14 amino acids. V lost 3 bases to trimming and J lost 6 bases; unmatched junction nucleotides: 5. This rearrangement joins TRBV18 to TRBJ1-5, with 7 bases fitting TRBD1. Source material: T cells isolated from PBMCs. This clonotype was sampled from a human donor in good health. The CDR3, as DNA: TGTGCCAGCTCACCTGAGGGGGCTAGTCAGCCCCAGCATTTT. Translation gives CASSPEGASQPQHF.